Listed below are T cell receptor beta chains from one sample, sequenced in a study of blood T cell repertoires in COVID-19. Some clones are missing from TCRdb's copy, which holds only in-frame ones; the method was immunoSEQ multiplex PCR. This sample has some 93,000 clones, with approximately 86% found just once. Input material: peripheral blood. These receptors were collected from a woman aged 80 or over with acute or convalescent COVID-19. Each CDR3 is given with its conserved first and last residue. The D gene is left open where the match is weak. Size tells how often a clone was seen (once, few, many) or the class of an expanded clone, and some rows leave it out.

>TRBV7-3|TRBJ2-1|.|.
CASSLMGPSYNEQFF
TGTGCCAGCAGCTTAATGGGCCCCTCTTACAATGAGCAGTTCTTC
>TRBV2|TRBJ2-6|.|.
CASSDGLSGANVLTF
TGTGCCAGCAGTGATGGGCTAAGTGGGGCCAACGTCCTGACTTTC
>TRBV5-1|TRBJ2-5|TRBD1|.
CASSLLGTGRGETQYF
TGCGCCAGCAGCTTACTCGGGACAGGGAGGGGGGAGACCCAGTACTTC
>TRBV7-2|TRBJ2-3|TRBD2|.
CASSSRILAVTQYF
TGTGCCAGCAGCTCCCGAATCCTAGCGGTTACCCAGTATTTT
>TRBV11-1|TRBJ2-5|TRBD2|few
CASSSQRGVQETQYF
TGTGCCAGCAGCTCCCAGCGGGGTGTCCAAGAGACCCAGTACTTC
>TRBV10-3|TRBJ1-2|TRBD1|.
CAIREDRGRHYGYTF
TGTGCCATCAGGGAGGACAGGGGGCGTCACTATGGCTACACCTTC
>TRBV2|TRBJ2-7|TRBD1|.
CASSGIPDRGRDF
TGTGCCAGCAGTGGGATACCCGACAGGGGGCGGGACTTC
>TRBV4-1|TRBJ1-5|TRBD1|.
CASSQEKDRAQPQHF
TGCGCCAGCAGCCAAGAGAAGGACAGGGCCCAGCCCCAGCATTTT
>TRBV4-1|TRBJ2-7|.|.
CASSQPTIQGAEQYF
TGCGCCAGCAGCCAACCAACCATACAGGGTGCCGAGCAGTACTTC
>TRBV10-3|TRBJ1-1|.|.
CAISDSREWNTEAFF
TGTGCCATCAGTGACTCCAGGGAATGGAACACTGAAGCTTTCTTT
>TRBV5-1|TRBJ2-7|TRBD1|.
CASSLVQGEVYEQYF
TGCGCCAGCAGCTTGGTTCAGGGGGAAGTCTACGAGCAGTACTTC
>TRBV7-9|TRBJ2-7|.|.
CASSHTQGNEQYF
TGTGCCAGCAGCCACACCCAGGGGAACGAGCAGTACTTC
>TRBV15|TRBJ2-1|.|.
CATSSGTPNYNEQFF
TGTGCCACCAGCAGCGGGACACCGAACTACAATGAGCAGTTCTTC
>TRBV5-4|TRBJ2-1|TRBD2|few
CATRRGGTDEQFF
TGTGCCACCCGACGCGGGGGGACGGATGAGCAGTTCTTC
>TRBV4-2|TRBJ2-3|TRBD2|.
CASSQALAGGGNTQYF
TGTGCCAGCAGCCAGGCTTTAGCGGGGGGTGGGAATACGCAGTATTTT
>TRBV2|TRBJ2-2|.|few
CASSVGPNTGELFF
TGTGCCAGCAGTGTTGGCCCGAACACCGGGGAGCTGTTTTTT
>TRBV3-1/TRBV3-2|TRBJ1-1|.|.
CASSPSELGEAFF
TGTGCCAGCAGCCCCTCGGAGCTGGGTGAAGCTTTCTTT
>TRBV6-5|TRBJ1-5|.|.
CASRGGSNQPQHF
TGTGCCAGCAGGGGGGGGAGCAATCAGCCCCAGCATTTT
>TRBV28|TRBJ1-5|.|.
CASSSPGGNQPQHF
TGTGCCAGCAGTTCACCAGGCGGCAATCAGCCCCAGCATTTT
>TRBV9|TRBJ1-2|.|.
CASSDGGVNYGYTF
TGTGCCAGCAGCGACGGGGGGGTTAACTATGGCTACACCTTC
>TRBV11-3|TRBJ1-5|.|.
CASSLDQGQPQHF
TGTGCCAGCAGCTTAGATCAGGGTCAGCCCCAGCATTTT
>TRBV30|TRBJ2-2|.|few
CAWSTGDYTGELFF
TGTGCCTGGTCGACGGGGGACTACACCGGGGAGCTGTTTTTT
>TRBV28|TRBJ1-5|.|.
CASMGGSNQPQHF
TGTGCCAGCATGGGCGGGAGCAATCAGCCCCAGCATTTT
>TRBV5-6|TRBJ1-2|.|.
CASSRKGSGYGYTF
TGTGCCAGCAGCCGCAAGGGGAGCGGGTATGGCTACACCTTC
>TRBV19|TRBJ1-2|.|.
CASSIDRRGNYGYTF
TGTGCCAGTAGTATAGATAGGCGGGGAAACTATGGCTACACCTTC
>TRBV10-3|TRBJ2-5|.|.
CAISESVEETQYF
TGTGCCATCAGTGAGTCGGTAGAAGAGACCCAGTACTTC
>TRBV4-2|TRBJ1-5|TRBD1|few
CASSQELGQGRQPQHF
TGTGCCAGCAGCCAAGAGTTAGGACAGGGAAGGCAGCCCCAGCATTTT
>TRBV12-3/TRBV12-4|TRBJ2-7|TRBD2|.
CASTRGRDEQYF
TGTGCCAGCACCCGGGGGAGGGACGAGCAGTACTTC
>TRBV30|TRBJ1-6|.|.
CASWASNRELRNAPLHF
TGTGCCTCCTGGGCCTCAAACAGGGAGTTGAGGAACGCACCCCTCCACTTT
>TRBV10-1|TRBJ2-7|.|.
CASSGRRGPYEQYF
TGCGCCAGCAGCGGCCGAAGGGGCCCCTACGAGCAGTACTTC
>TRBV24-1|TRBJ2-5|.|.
CATSDGGRVRETQYF
TGTGCCACCAGTGATGGGGGCAGGGTGAGGGAGACCCAGTACTTC
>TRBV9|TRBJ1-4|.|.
CASSVAEGAREKLFF
TGTGCCAGCAGCGTAGCCGAGGGCGCACGTGAAAAACTGTTTTTT
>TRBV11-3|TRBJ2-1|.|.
CASSLAVGPSNEQFF
TGTGCCAGCAGCTTAGCCGTGGGGCCGTCAAATGAGCAGTTCTTC
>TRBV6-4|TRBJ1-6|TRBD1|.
CASRPTGRHSPLHF
TGTGCCAGCAGGCCGACAGGGAGGCATTCACCCCTCCACTTT
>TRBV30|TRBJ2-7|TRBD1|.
CAWRGQGSYEQYF
TGTGCCTGGAGGGGACAGGGTAGTTACGAGCAGTACTTC
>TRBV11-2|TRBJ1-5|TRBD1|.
CASSATTGAANQPQHF
TGTGCCAGCAGCGCAACAACAGGGGCCGCCAATCAGCCCCAGCATTTT
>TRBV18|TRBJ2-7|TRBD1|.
CASSTGGQGNYEQYF
TGTGCCAGCTCTACGGGGGGACAGGGAAATTACGAGCAGTACTTC